The 18 T cell receptor beta chains below all came from one sample that was sequenced in a study of blood T cells in healthy people across ages. With a J-beta primer mix and a sample-barcoded 5' primer, a second PCR ran about 7 to 12 cycles. TCRdb analysed the 5' RACE reads with MiXCR anew, one entry per CDR3 protein. The data contain around 1,900,000 distinct CDR3 sequences, 30% to 40% of them singletons. Source material: blood. All receptors come from a human donor in good health.

The V and J genes are TRBV6-2 or TRBV6-3 and TRBJ2-4; the match to TRBD2 covers 9 bases. CDR1 MNHEY and CDR2 SVGEGT come from the germline V gene. Unmatched junction bases numbered 9, after V lost 6 bases and J lost 0 bases. This CDR3 comprises 17 residues. CDR3 sequence reads: CASRHTGLALAKNIQYF. The CDR3 DNA reads as TGTGCCAGCAGGCACACGGGACTAGCTTTAGCCAAAAACATTCAGTACTTC.

This clonotype was found a few times. DNA for the CDR3: TGTGCCAGCAGTTACATTGCTAGCGGGTTGGGGGAGACCCAGTACTTC. Encoded protein: CASSYIASGLGETQYF. This chain connects TRBV6-2 or TRBV6-3 to TRBJ2-5; 8 bases agree with TRBD2. Germline CDR1 is MNHEY and CDR2 is SVGEGT. After removal of 2 bases from V and 5 bases from J, the junction contained 10 bases not matched to a gene. The CDR3 consists of 16 residues.

The chain links TRBV20-1 to TRBJ1-2; 9 bases are a match to TRBD1. The V gene end was trimmed by 1 base and the J gene end by 3 bases; junction bases not matched to a gene: 6. The CDR3 totals 15 residues. The germline CDR1 and CDR2 sequences are DFQATT and SNEGSKA (reference sequence). CDR3: CSARAGTGKDYGYTF. In DNA, the CDR3 is TGCAGTGCTAGAGCCGGGACAGGGAAGGACTATGGCTACACCTTC.

This clonotype came up a few times. The chain links TRBV7-2 to TRBJ2-1; TRBD2 aligns across 11 bases. The V segment lost 3 bases and the J segment 12 bases; nucleotides outside the gene matches: 10. Germline CDR1 and CDR2: SGHTA and FQGNSA. This CDR3 is built from 15 residues. The CDR3 here is CASSFSTLAGGGQFF. The CDR3 DNA follows: TGTGCCAGCAGCTTCAGTACTCTAGCGGGGGGAGGGCAGTTCTTC. The whole variable domain, remainder taken from reference TRBV7-2 and TRBJ2-1, is GAGVSQSPSNKVTEKGKDVELRCDPISGHTALYWYRQSLGQGLEFLIYFQGNSAPDKSGLPSDRFSAERTGGSVSTLTIQRTQQEDSAVYLCASSFSTLAGGGQFFGPGTRLTVL.

This clonotype was observed a handful of times. The chain joins TRBV4-1 to TRBJ2-1; 8 bases map to TRBD2. In germline, CDR1 is MGHRA, CDR2 YSYEKL. The CDR3 is 15 amino acids. The junction had 7 bases not matched to a gene; V was cut back by 4 bases and J by 5 bases. The chain's CDR3 is CASSPGLGEDNEQFF. In DNA, the CDR3 is TGCGCCAGCAGCCCGGGACTAGGGGAGGACAATGAGCAGTTCTTC.

This clonotype was found many times. This chain links TRBV5-1 with TRBJ2-7; D is unclear. Germline CDR1 SGHRS, CDR2 YFSETQ. The CDR3 runs 14 residues. Between the trimmed V and J ends, which lost 2 bases and 1 base, there was a span of 10 bases. The DNA of the CDR3 is TGCGCCAGCAGCTTTGACCTACCTTCCTACGAGCAGTACTTC. Its protein is CASSFDLPSYEQYF.

This clonotype has a handful of counts. V and J are TRBV7-8 and TRBJ2-7; no clear D. Germline assignment: CDR1 SGHVS and CDR2 FQNEAQ. The CDR3 consists of 16 residues. The V end lost 4 bases, the J end lost 0 bases, and 16 bases lay between the germline ends. The CDR3 DNA is TGTGCCAGCAGCTCCCGGTCCTCTTATTCCTCCTACGAGCAGTACTTC. Its protein is CASSSRSSYSSYEQYF.

The chain couples TRBV9 to TRBJ1-2, with D hard to call. This CDR3 is built from 15 residues. V was clipped by 5 bases and J by 0 bases, with 14 bases between them. Germline CDR1 is SGDLS and CDR2 is YYNGEE. CDR3 DNA: TGTGCCAGCAGAGGAAAGACCGCAGCTAACTATGGCTACACCTTC. It yields the protein CASRGKTAANYGYTF. The whole variable domain, filled in from reference TRBV9 and TRBJ1-2, reads DSGVTQTPKHLITATGQRVTLRCSPRSGDLSVYWYQQSLDQGLQFLIQYYNGEERAKGNILERFSAQQFPDLHSELNLSSLELGDSALYFCASRGKTAANYGYTFGSGTRLTVV.

The J gene is TRBJ2-3, the V gene TRBV7-2; 9 nucleotides agree with TRBD2. The junction had 5 bases not matched to a gene; V was cut back by 5 bases and J by 2 bases. Germline values: CDR1 SGHTA, CDR2 FQGNSA. The CDR3 is 15 residues long. The CDR3 reads CASSPQRGATDTQYF. The CDR3 coding sequence is TGTGCCAGCAGCCCCCAGCGGGGGGCCACAGATACGCAGTATTTT.

CDR3 residues: CASSSPGLVVYEQYF. The CDR3 DNA follows: TGTGCCAGCAGTTCCCCGGGACTAGTGGTCTACGAGCAGTACTTC. This sequence joins TRBV28 and TRBJ2-7; 8 bases are shared with TRBD2. Looked up from germline, CDR1 is MDHEN and CDR2 is SYDVKM. The junction had 8 bases not matched to a gene; V was cut back by 4 bases and J by 3 bases. The CDR3 consists of 15 residues.

The rearrangement uses TRBV20-1 and TRBJ2-7, with TRBD1 matching 8 bases. CDR1 and CDR2 from the germline V gene are DFQATT and SNEGSKA (reference sequence). Germline trimming cut 3 bases from V and 5 bases from J; bases unmatched to any gene: 6. The CDR3 totals 13 residues. The CDR3 sequence: CSASRTGFHEQYF. CDR3 nucleotide sequence: TGCAGTGCTAGCAGGACAGGGTTTCACGAGCAGTACTTC.

This chain joins TRBV7-8 and TRBJ2-1, with TRBD2 matching over 14 bases. There are 19 residues in the CDR3. Germline values: CDR1 SGHVS, CDR2 FQNEAQ. V shed 0 bases, J shed 5 bases, and the junction held 9 bases outside the gene matches. The CDR3 protein is CASSLAGLAGGERNNEQFF. In DNA, the CDR3 is TGTGCCAGCAGCTTAGCAGGACTAGCGGGGGGAGAACGAAACAATGAGCAGTTCTTC.

The chain joins TRBV28 to TRBJ2-7, with TRBD1 matching over 11 bases. The CDR3 consists of 17 residues. Germline values: CDR1 MDHEN, CDR2 SYDVKM. Trimming cost V 5 bases and J 0 bases; bases outside gene matches: 9. The DNA of the CDR3 is TGTGCCAGCAGTAGGGACAGGGGGTTAACCCTCTCCTACGAGCAGTACTTC. It encodes CASSRDRGLTLSYEQYF.

This clonotype was observed a few times. V and J are TRBV4-3 and TRBJ1-2; D uncertain. The CDR3 has 15 residues. CDR1 is LGHNA and CDR2 is YSLEER in the germline V gene. Trimming removed 2 bases at V and 5 bases at J, with 15 bases between. CDR3 DNA sequence: TGCGCCAGCAGCCAAAGTTCCGGTCGGCATTATGGCTACACCTTC. Its protein product is CASSQSSGRHYGYTF.

The J gene is TRBJ2-1, the V gene TRBV5-6; D is undetermined. The CDR3 sequence is 16 residues long. Germline V gene data show CDR1 as SGHDT and CDR2 as YYEEEE. V lost 4 bases, J lost 2 bases, and 16 bases lay in between. In nucleotides, the CDR3 is TGTGCCAGCAGCGCGACGTCCGGCCAGGCCTACAATGAGCAGTTCTTC. It codes for CASSATSGQAYNEQFF.

The J gene is TRBJ2-5, the V gene TRBV20-1, with 7 bases fitting TRBD1. The CDR3 loop spans 15 amino acids. After removal of 0 bases from V and 0 bases from J, the junction contained 4 bases not matched to a gene. Germline-derived CDR1 and CDR2 are DFQATT and SNEGSKA (reference sequence). The CDR3 nucleotides are TGCAGTGCTAGAGATGGACAGGAACACCAAGAGACCCAGTACTTC. As protein: CSARDGQEHQETQYF.

With regard to this clonotype: This may be a read error, as it is one base from a much larger clone. The V call is TRBV11-1, the J call TRBJ2-1; possible D gene TRBD1, 6 bases. The CDR3 is 13 residues long. Trimming cost V 8 bases and J 5 bases, with 13 bases left between them. Germline CDR1 is SGHAT and CDR2 is FQDESV (reference sequence). CDR3 in DNA: TGTGCCAGCCGCCGGGACAAAAACAATGAGCAGTTCTTC. Its translation: CASRRDKNNEQFF. Together with reference TRBV11-1 and TRBJ2-1, the CDR3 gives the full variable domain: EAEVAQSPRYKITEKSQAVAFWCDPISGHATLYWYRQILGQGPELLVQFQDESVVDDSQLPKDRFSAERLKGVDSTLKIQPAELGDSAMYLCASRRDKNNEQFFGPGTRLTVL.

This clonotype was observed a handful of times. The chain uses TRBV18 and TRBJ2-7; 10 bases align to TRBD2. V shed 3 bases, J shed 7 bases, and the junction held 9 bases outside the gene matches. This CDR3 contains 15 residues. The germline gives CDR1 KGHSH, CDR2 LQKENI. Here the CDR3 DNA reads TGTGCCAGCTCACCCGCTAGCGGGGGCCGCTTGGAGCAGTACTTC. Encoded protein: CASSPASGGRLEQYF.